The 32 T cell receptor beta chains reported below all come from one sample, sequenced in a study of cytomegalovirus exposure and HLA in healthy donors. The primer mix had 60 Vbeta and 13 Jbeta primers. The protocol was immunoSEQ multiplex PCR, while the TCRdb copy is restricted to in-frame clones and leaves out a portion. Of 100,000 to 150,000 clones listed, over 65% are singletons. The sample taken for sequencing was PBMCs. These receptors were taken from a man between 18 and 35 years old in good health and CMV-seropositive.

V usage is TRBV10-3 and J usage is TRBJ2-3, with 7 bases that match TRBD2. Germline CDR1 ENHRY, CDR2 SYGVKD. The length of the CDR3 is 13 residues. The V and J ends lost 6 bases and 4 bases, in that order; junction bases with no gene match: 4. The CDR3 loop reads CAISGGGSDTQYF. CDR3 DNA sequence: TGTGCCATCAGCGGGGGAGGGTCAGATACGCAGTATTTT.

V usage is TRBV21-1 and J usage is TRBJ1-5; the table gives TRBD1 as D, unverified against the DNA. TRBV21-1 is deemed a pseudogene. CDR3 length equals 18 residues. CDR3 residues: CASSKGGTVISSNQPQHF. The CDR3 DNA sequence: TGTGCCAGCAGCAAAGGGGGGACAGTAATCTCTAGCAATCAGCCCCAGCATTTT.

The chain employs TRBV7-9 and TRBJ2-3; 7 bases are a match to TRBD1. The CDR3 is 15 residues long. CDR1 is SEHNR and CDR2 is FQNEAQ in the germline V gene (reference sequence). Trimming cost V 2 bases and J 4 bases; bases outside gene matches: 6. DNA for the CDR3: TGTGCCAGCAGCTTACCCAGGGGGATGCCAGATACGCAGTATTTT. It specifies CASSLPRGMPDTQYF.

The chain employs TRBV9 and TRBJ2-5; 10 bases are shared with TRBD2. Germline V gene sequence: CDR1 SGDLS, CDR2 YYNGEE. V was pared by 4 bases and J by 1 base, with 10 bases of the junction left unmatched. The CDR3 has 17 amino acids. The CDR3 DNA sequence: TGTGCCAGCAGCTTACCCTCCAGCGGGGGGGGCCAAGAGACCCAGTACTTC. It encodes CASSLPSSGGGQETQYF.

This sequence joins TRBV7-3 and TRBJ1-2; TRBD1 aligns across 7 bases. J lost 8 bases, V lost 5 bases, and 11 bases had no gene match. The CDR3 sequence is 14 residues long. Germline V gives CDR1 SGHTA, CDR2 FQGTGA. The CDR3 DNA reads TGTGCCAGCAGCCCGACCACAGGGGCGGTCGGCTACACCTTC. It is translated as CASSPTTGAVGYTF.

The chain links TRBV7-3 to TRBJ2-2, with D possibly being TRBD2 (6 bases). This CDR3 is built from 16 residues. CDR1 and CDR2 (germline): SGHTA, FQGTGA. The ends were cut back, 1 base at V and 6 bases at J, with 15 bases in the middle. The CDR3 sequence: CASSLNPGLPAGELFF. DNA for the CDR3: TGTGCCAGCAGCTTAAATCCGGGACTCCCTGCCGGGGAGCTGTTTTTT. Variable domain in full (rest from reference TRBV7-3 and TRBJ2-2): GAGVSQTPSNKVTEKGKYVELRCDPISGHTALYWYRQSLGQGPEFLIYFQGTGAADDSGLPNDRFFAVRPEGSVSTLKIQRTERGDSAVYLCASSLNPGLPAGELFFGEGSRLTVL.

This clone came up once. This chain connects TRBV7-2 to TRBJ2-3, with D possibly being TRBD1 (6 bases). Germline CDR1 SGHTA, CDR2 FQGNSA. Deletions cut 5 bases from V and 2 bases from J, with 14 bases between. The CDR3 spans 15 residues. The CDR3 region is CASSRQGPSTDTQYF. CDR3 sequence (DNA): TGTGCCAGCAGCCGCCAGGGGCCCTCCACAGATACGCAGTATTTT.

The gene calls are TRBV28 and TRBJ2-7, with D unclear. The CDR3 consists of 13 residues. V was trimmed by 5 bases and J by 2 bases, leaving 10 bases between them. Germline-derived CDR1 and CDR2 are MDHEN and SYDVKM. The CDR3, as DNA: TGTGCCAGCAGTGAGGATCGAACCTACGAGCAGTACTTC. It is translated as CASSEDRTYEQYF.

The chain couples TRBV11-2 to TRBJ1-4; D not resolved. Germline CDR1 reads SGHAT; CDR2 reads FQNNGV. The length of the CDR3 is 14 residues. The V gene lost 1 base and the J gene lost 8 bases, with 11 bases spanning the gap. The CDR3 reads CASSLGVPGEKLFF. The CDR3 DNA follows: TGTGCCAGCAGCTTAGGTGTCCCAGGCGAAAAACTGTTTTTT.

The CDR3 nucleotides are TGTGCCAGCAGCCTTAGCGGGGGCAATGAGCAGTTCTTC. Its translation: CASSLSGGNEQFF. The gene calls are TRBV5-4 and TRBJ2-1; TRBD2 agrees at 9 bases. Germline V lookup: CDR1 SGHNT, CDR2 YYREEE (reference sequence). CDR3 length equals 13 residues. V shed 4 bases and J 6 bases; nucleotides not matched to a gene: 2.

The CDR3 sequence is CASSEQAAGNTEAFF. The CDR3 DNA sequence: TGTGCCAGCAGTGAACAGGCTGCGGGGAACACTGAAGCTTTCTTT. The chain uses TRBV2 and TRBJ1-1; D gene ambiguous. V lost 2 bases, J lost 1 base, and 11 bases lay in between. Germline values: CDR1 SNHLY, CDR2 FYNNEI. The CDR3 contains 15 residues.

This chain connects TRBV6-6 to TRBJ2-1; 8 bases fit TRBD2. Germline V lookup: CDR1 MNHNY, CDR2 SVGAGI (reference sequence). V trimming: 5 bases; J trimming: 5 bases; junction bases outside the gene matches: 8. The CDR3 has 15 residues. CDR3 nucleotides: TGTGCCAGCAGTACCTATAGCGGGACCCACAATGAGCAGTTCTTC. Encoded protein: CASSTYSGTHNEQFF.

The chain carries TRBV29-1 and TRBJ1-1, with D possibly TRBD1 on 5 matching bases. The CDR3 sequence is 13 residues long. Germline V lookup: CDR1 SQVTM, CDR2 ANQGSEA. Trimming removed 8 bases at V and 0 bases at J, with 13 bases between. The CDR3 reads CSTRQPMNTEAFF. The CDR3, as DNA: TGCAGCACAAGACAGCCTATGAACACTGAAGCTTTCTTT.

CDR3 sequence reads: CASSYKGQGWFEQFF. The CDR3 DNA reads as TGTGCCAGCAGTTATAAGGGACAGGGATGGTTTGAGCAGTTCTTC. This chain links TRBV6-5 with TRBJ2-1; TRBD1 agrees at 9 bases. With 3 bases clipped from V and 9 bases from J, the junction kept 9 bases outside the gene matches. The germline V gene encodes CDR1 MNHEY and CDR2 SVGAGI. The CDR3 contains 15 residues.

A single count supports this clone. CDR3 sequence: CASTEDATGINQPQHF. CDR3 in DNA: TGTGCCAGTACCGAAGACGCGACAGGGATCAATCAGCCCCAGCATTTT. This rearrangement joins TRBV19 to TRBJ1-5, with 7 bases fitting TRBD1. There are 16 residues in the CDR3. Germline CDR1 LNHDA, CDR2 SQIVND (reference sequence). The V and J ends lost 7 bases and 3 bases, in that order; junction bases with no gene match: 12.

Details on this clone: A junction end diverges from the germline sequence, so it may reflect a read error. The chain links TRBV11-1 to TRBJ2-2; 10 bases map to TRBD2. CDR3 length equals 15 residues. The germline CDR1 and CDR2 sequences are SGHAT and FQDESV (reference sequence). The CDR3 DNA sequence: TGTGCCAGCAGCCTAGCGGGAGCGAACACCGGGGAGCTGTTTTTT. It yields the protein CASSLAGANTGELFF.

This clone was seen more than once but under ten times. The CDR3 protein is CATSRDQEANTEAFF. The DNA of the CDR3 is TGTGCCACCAGCAGAGATCAGGAGGCGAACACTGAAGCTTTCTTT. The V and J genes are TRBV15 and TRBJ1-1; D gene ambiguous. Germline V gene lookup returns CDR1 LNHNV and CDR2 YYDKDF (reference sequence). Trimming left V 0 bases short and J 1 base short, with 9 bases between. The CDR3 is 15 amino acids.

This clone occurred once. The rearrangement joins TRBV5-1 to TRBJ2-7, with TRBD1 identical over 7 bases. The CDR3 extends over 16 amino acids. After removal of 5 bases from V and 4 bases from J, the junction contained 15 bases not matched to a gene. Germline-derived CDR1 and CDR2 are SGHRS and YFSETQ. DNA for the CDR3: TGCGCCAGCAGTCCGACAGGGATGGGGTTGTGGTACGAGCAGTACTTC. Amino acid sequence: CASSPTGMGLWYEQYF.

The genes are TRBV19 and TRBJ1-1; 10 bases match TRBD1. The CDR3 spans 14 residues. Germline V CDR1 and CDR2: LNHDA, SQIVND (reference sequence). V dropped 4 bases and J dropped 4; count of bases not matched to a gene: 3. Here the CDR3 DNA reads TGTGCCAGTAGTAGGGACAGGGGCGGCACTGAAGCTTTCTTT. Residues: CASSRDRGGTEAFF. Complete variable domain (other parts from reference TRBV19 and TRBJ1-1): DGGITQSPKYLFRKEGQNVTLSCEQNLNHDAMYWYRQDPGQGLRLIYYSQIVNDFQKGDIAEGYSVSREKKESFPLTVTSAQKNPTAFYLCASSRDRGGTEAFFGQGTRLTVV.

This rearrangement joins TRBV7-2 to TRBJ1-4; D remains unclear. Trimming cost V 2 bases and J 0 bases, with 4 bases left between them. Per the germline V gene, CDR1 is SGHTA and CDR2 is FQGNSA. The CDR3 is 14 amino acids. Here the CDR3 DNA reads TGTGCCAGCAGCTTACCAGCAACTAATGAAAAACTGTTTTTT. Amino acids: CASSLPATNEKLFF.

The CDR3 bases are TGTGCCAGCAGCGTAGGACAGTATGTCAACGAGCAGTACTTC. Protein sequence: CASSVGQYVNEQYF. The chain joins TRBV11-2 to TRBJ2-7, with D perhaps matching TRBD1 (6 bases). Per the germline V gene, CDR1 is SGHAT and CDR2 is FQNNGV. V was shortened by 5 bases and J by 5 bases, with 16 bases between the two germline ends. This CDR3 contains 14 residues. Supplemented by reference TRBV11-2 and TRBJ2-7, the full variable domain reads EAGVAQSPRYKIIEKRQSVAFWCNPISGHATLYWYQQILGQGPKLLIQFQNNGVVDDSQLPKDRFSAERLKGVDSTLKIQPAKLEDSAVYLCASSVGQYVNEQYFGPGTRLTVT.

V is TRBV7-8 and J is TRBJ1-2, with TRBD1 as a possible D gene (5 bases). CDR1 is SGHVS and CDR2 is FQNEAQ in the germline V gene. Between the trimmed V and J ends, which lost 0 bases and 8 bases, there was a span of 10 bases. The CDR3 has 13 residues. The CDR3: CASSLAGTRGYTF. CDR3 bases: TGTGCCAGCAGCTTAGCCGGGACTCGGGGCTACACCTTC.

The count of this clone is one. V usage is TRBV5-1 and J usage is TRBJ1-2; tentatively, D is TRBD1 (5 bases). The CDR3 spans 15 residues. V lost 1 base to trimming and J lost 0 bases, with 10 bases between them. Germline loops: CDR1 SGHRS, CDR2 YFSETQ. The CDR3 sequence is CASSLHQGPNYGYTF. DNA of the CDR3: TGCGCCAGCAGCTTGCACCAGGGCCCTAACTATGGCTACACCTTC.

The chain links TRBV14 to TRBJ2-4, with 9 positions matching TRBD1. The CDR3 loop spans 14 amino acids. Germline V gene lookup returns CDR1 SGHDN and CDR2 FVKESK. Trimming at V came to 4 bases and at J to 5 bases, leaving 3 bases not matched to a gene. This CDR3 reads CASSPTGGENIQYF. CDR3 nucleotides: TGTGCCAGCAGCCCAACAGGGGGCGAAAACATTCAGTACTTC.

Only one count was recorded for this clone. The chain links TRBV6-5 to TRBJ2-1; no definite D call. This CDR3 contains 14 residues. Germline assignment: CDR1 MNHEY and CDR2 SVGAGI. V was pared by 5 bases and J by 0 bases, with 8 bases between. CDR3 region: CASSLKSSYNEQFF. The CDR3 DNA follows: TGTGCCAGCAGTCTAAAAAGCTCCTACAATGAGCAGTTCTTC.

This CDR3 is CASMIGANSPLHF. CDR3 DNA: TGTGCCAGTATGATAGGGGCTAATTCACCCCTCCACTTT. The gene calls are TRBV19 and TRBJ1-6, with D possibly being TRBD1 (5 bases). CDR1 is LNHDA and CDR2 is SQIVND in the germline V gene (reference sequence). This CDR3 has 13 amino acids. Trimming removed 7 bases from V and 6 bases from J, with 10 bases in between. The variable domain in full, completed from reference TRBV19 and TRBJ1-6, reads DGGITQSPKYLFRKEGQNVTLSCEQNLNHDAMYWYRQDPGQGLRLIYYSQIVNDFQKGDIAEGYSVSREKKESFPLTVTSAQKNPTAFYLCASMIGANSPLHFGNGTRLTVT.

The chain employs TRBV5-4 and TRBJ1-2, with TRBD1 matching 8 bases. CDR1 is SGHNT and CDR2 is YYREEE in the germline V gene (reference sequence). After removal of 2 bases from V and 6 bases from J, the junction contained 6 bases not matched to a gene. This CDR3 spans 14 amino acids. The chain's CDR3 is CASSFSGGEDGYTF. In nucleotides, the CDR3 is TGTGCCAGCAGCTTTTCAGGGGGCGAGGATGGCTACACCTTC.

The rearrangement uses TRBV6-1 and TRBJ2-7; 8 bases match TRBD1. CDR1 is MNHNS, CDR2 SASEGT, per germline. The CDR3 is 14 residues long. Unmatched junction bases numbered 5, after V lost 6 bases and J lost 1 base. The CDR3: CASRRQGPSYEQYF. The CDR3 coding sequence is TGTGCCAGCAGAAGACAGGGGCCTTCCTACGAGCAGTACTTC.

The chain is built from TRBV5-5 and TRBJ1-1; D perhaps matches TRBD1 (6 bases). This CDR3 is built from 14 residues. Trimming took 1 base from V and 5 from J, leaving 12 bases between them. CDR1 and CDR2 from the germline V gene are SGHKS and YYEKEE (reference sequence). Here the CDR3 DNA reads TGTGCCAGCAGCTTGATAGGGGGAAGTACTGAAGCTTTCTTT. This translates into CASSLIGGSTEAFF.

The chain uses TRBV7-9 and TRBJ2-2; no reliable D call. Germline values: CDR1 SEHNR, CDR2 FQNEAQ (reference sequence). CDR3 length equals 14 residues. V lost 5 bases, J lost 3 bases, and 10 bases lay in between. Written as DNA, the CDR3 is TGTGCCAGCAGCCTTTCCTCGGACACCGGGGAGCTGTTTTTT. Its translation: CASSLSSDTGELFF.

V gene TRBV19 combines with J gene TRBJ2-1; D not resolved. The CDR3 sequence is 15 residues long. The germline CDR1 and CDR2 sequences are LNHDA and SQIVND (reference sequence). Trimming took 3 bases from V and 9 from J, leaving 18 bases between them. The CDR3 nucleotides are TGTGCCAGTAGTATCGTAGCTACGTCTTTAAGTGAGCAGTTCTTC. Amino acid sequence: CASSIVATSLSEQFF.

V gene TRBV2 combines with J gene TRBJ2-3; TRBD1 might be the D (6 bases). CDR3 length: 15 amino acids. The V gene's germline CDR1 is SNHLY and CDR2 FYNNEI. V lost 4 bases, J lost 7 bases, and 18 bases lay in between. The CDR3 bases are TGTGCCAGCAGTGCGTCTGGGGACAAGGGTTATACGCAGTATTTT. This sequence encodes CASSASGDKGYTQYF. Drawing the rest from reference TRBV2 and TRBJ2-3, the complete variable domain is EPEVTQTPSHQVTQMGQEVILRCVPISNHLYFYWYRQILGQKVEFLVSFYNNEISEKSEIFDDQFSVERPDGSNFTLKIRSTKLEDSAMYFCASSASGDKGYTQYFGPGTRLTVL.